This TCR beta chain was recorded in a study of shared clonotypes between healthy human individuals. The investigators split CD4+ cells into a CD45RA+ naive subset and a CD45RA-negative memory subset. CDR3 length equals 14 residues. Germline CDR1 and CDR2: SQVTM and ANQGSEA. Trimming removed 4 bases from V and 1 base from J, with 13 bases in between. Sequencing used immunoSEQ multiplex PCR; TCRdb keeps in-frame clones, though not all of them. This sample has approximately 1,500,000 clones, with approximately 96% found just once. This sequence joins TRBV29-1 and TRBJ1-2, with D perhaps TRBD1 (6 bases). The TCR originated in a man aged 25 to 40 in good health. Specimen: naive CD4+ T cells sorted from blood. As to subset: CD45RA+ positively selected. In nucleotides, the CDR3 is TGCAGCGTTGCCGAGACAGGCTTTAACTATGGCTACACCTTC. This encodes CSVAETGFNYGYTF.